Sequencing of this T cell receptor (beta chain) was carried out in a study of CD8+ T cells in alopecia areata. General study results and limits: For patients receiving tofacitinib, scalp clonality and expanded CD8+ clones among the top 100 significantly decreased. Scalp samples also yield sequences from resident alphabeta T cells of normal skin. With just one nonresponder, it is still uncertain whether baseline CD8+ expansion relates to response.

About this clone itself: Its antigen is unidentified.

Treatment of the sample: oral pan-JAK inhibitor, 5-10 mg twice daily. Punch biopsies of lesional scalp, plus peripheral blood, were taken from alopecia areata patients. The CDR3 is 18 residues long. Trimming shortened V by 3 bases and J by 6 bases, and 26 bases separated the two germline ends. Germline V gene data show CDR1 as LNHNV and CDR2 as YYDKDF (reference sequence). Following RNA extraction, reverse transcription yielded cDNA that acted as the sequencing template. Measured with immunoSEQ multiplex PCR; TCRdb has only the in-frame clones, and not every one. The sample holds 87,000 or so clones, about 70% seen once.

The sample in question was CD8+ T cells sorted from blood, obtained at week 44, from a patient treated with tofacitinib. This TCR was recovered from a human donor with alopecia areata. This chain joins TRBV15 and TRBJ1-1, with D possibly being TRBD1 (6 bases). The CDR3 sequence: CATSSPSGMTLGGSEAFF. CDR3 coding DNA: TGTGCCACCAGCAGCCCTTCCGGGATGACACTGGGGGGCTCTGAAGCTTTCTTT.